In this sample, the clone carrying this T cell receptor beta chain turned up a few times. Its specificity is not known. A mixed TRB-A/B primer pool amplified rearranged TRB by multiplex touch-down PCR. TCRdb fed the multiplex PCR reads into MiXCR, producing one record per CDR3 protein. The sample lists approximately 8,800 distinct CDR3 sequences, under 35% occurring once. This sample is part of a study of T cell repertoires in aging, cancer and after chemotherapy. Whole-study findings and limits: Untreated cancer patients had significantly lower blood TCR diversity than age-matched healthy donors.

Amplification of TCR beta used genomic DNA extracted from peripheral blood. This CDR3 comprises 13 residues. From germline, CDR1 is KGHSH and CDR2 LQKENI. V was clipped by 5 bases and J by 2 bases, with 8 bases between them. The chain couples TRBV18 to TRBJ2-3; D not resolved. This receptor was taken from a human donor in good health. The sequenced sample consisted of blood. The CDR3 is CASSGYPTDTQYF. The CDR3 bases are TGTGCCAGCTCAGGTTACCCCACAGATACGCAGTATTTT.